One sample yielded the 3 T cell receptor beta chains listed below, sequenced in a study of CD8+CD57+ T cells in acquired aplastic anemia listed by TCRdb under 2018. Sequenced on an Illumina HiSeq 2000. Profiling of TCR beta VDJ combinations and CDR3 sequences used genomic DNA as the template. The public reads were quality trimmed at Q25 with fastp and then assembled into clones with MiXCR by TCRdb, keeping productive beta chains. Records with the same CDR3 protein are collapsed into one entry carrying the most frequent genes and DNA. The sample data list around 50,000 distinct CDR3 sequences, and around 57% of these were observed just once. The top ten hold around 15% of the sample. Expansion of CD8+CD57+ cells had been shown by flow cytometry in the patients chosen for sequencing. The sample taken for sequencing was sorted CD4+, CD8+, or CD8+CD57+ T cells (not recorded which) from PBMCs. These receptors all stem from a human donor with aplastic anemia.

The DNA for the CDR3 is TGTGCCAGCAGCGCGGGTGAGACAGGCGCAGAGGGCTACGAGCAGTACTTC. This translates into CASSAGETGAEGYEQYF. J is TRBJ2-7 and V is TRBV9; D perhaps matches TRBD1 (6 bases). CDR3 length equals 17 residues. Germline V gene data show CDR1 as SGDLS and CDR2 as YYNGEE. The V and J ends lost 3 bases and 3 bases respectively, with 22 bases between them.

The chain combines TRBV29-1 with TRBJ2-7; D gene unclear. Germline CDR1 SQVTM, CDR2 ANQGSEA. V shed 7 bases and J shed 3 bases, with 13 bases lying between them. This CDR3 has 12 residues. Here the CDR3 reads CSAQISVYEQYF. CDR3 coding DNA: TGCAGCGCTCAGATCAGCGTCTACGAGCAGTACTTC.

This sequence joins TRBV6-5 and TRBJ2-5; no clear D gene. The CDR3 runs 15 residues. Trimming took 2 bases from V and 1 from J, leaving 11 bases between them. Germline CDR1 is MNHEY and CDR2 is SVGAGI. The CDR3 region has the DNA TGTGCCAGCAGTTACGGCGGACGGAGCCAAGAGACCCAGTACTTC. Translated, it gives CASSYGGRSQETQYF.